Detailed here is one TCR beta chain. Produced via immunoSEQ multiplex PCR; TCRdb's table is partial and in-frame only. The sample shows 98,000 or so clones, around 82% of them seen only once. This record comes from a study of cytomegalovirus exposure and HLA in healthy donors. The sequencing input was PBMCs. The origin of this receptor is a woman younger than 30 in good health and CMV-seronegative.

CDR3 nucleotide sequence: TGCGCCAGCAGCCGGACTAGCGGGGACACAGATACGCAGTATTTT. This sequence encodes CASSRTSGDTDTQYF. This chain joins TRBV4-1 and TRBJ2-3; 12 bases match TRBD2. The CDR3 length is 15 residues. V lost 4 bases and J lost 2; bases outside the gene matches: 1. Germline V gene data show CDR1 as MGHRA and CDR2 as YSYEKL.